This T cell receptor (beta chain) was sequenced in a study of blood T cell repertoires in COVID-19 (dated by TCRdb to the early 2020s). Notes on the research overall: Samples from collaborators originated in the United States, Italy and Spain and spanned both the acute and convalescent phases of COVID-19. The prospective study material was composed of cDNA or gDNA derived from T cells, B-cell-depleted T cells, or PBMCs. Subjects who had been exposed to COVID-19, were actively infected with it, or had recovered from it provided the deeply sampled blood TCRbeta repertoires that made up the dataset. A freely available public database, intended as a resource for researchers studying the immune response to SARS-CoV-2, is where the repertoires were released. The samples were drawn from two sources: the first 160 participants of the ongoing ImmuneRACE study, and 1,254 subjects contributed by 6 global collaborators. The sample metadata nearly always contained a de-identified subject ID, COVID-19 status, age in years and sex. Where HLA class I and class II types were available, the types were taken from metadata supplied by the sample provider, not from assay-based typing.

General study outcomes and caveats: The amount of clinical and demographic metadata varied by source and participant and was provided uncurated.

Collaborating institutions collected whole blood in K2EDTA tubes following their own protocols. For TCRbeta analysis, collaborators shipped samples as frozen whole blood, isolated PBMCs, or DNA extracted from either of those sample types. TCRbeta CDR3 regions were amplified from genomic DNA using the immunoSEQ Assay, a bias-controlled multiplex PCR. The paper's processing steps were these. Nucleated cell counts per sample were estimated from amplification of reference gene primers within the assay. To quantify the absolute abundance of each unique TCRbeta CDR3 rearrangement, sequence reads were collapsed and filtered. Productive Simpson clonality was computed per sample as the square root of Simpson's diversity index over productive rearrangements. Entries here come from immuneACCESS through TCRdb and include only in-frame sequences with V and J called. Some clones fail to appear in such tables; in the studies checked, an unresolved V gene covers under half of the shortfall, and the cause of the remainder is unknown. That table supplies the V and J calls and clone size; D and trimming were determined from the DNA. This sample has approximately 75,000 clones in its table, and around 82% of those were observed once. The biggest ten clones account for around 6.9% of the sample.

Taken from cysteine to phenylalanine, the CDR3 has 18 residues. CDR3 DNA is the only sequence kept; it has 54 bases, read in frame from the first base. CDR1 LNHDA and CDR2 SQIVND were looked up in the germline V gene (reference sequence). Here V drops 2 bases and J drops 5 bases, and the junction holds 11 bases not matched to any gene. A note on this clone: Its antigen is not yet known. No base qualities exist here, and no much larger clone lies one base off it.

The chain was built from TRBV19 and TRBJ2-3, with 12 bases in between that match TRBD1. Sequenced material: peripheral blood. The TCR originated in a human donor in a cohort sampled during active COVID-19. This receptor carries the CDR3 CASSITAGTGGLGDTQYF. The nucleotides read TGTGCCAGTAGTATAACGGCCGGGACAGGGGGCTTGGGAGATACGCAGTATTTT.